The 27 T cell receptor beta chains below come from one sample, sequenced in a study of spatial heterogeneity in lung cancer. TCRdb analysed the 5' RACE reads with MiXCR anew, one entry per CDR3 protein. The table records tens of thousands of distinct CDR3 sequences, 3.5% to 5.5% of them present only once. The time point: sample taken at primary tumor resection. Sequencing of whole RNA from tumor, nontumor lung or frozen PBMC involved no sorting. The sample here was PBMCs, taken at surgery. All receptors derive from a male donor with early-stage non-small cell lung cancer.

This clonotype was seen repeatedly, ten times or more. V is TRBV20-1 and J is TRBJ2-1; D is ambiguous. The CDR3 extends over 12 amino acids. The V end lost 3 bases, the J end lost 9 bases, and 12 bases lay between the germline ends. Germline V gives CDR1 DFQATT, CDR2 SNEGSKA (reference sequence). The CDR3 DNA is TGCAGTGCTAGGCCTCGTTGGAGTGAGCAGTTCTTC. Translation gives CSARPRWSEQFF.

This clonotype has a count of ten or more. The rearrangement joins TRBV6-2 or TRBV6-3 to TRBJ2-1, with D possibly TRBD2 on 6 matching bases. The germline V and J ends were trimmed by 6 bases and 4 bases, with 10 bases remaining between them. The CDR3 sequence is 13 residues long. The germline CDR1 and CDR2 sequences are MNHEY and SVGEGT. The CDR3 bases are TGTGCCAGCAGGGACTACACATACAATGAGCAGTTCTTC. Translating gives CASRDYTYNEQFF.

The table lists this clonotype with many counts. This rearrangement joins TRBV7-8 to TRBJ1-2; D is ambiguous. The V gene's germline CDR1 is SGHVS and CDR2 FQNEAQ. The CDR3 contains 13 residues. V shed 2 bases and J shed 2 bases, with 6 bases lying between them. The CDR3 reads CASSLRRNYGYTF. The CDR3 region has the DNA TGTGCCAGCAGCTTACGCAGGAACTATGGCTACACCTTC.

The table lists this clonotype with many counts. The J gene is TRBJ1-2, the V gene TRBV2; D not resolved. Germline loops: CDR1 SNHLY, CDR2 FYNNEI. Trimming shortened V by 3 bases and J by 4 bases, and 3 bases separated the two germline ends. This CDR3 contains 11 residues. The CDR3 loop reads CASSEVYGYTF. Written as DNA, the CDR3 is TGTGCCAGCAGTGAGGTCTATGGCTACACCTTC.

This clonotype was observed many times. The chain joins TRBV20-1 to TRBJ2-1; 9 bases map to TRBD2. Germline V gives CDR1 DFQATT, CDR2 SNEGSKA (reference sequence). With V trimmed by 6 bases and J by 3 bases, 6 bases remained unmatched. The CDR3 sequence is 14 residues long. This CDR3 reads CSAIAGVVYNEQFF. CDR3 sequence (DNA): TGCAGTGCCATAGCGGGAGTCGTCTACAATGAGCAGTTCTTC.

This clonotype was recorded at least ten times. The rearrangement joins TRBV6-6 to TRBJ1-2; D unresolved. Trimming removed 6 bases from V and 8 bases from J, with 16 bases in between. Germline V gene lookup returns CDR1 MNHNY and CDR2 SVGAGI (reference sequence). The CDR3 totals 13 residues. The CDR3 here is CASSPGPRVGYTF. CDR3 nucleotide sequence: TGTGCCAGCAGCCCCGGACCCCGAGTCGGCTACACCTTC.

This clonotype has at least ten counts. The chain employs TRBV13 and TRBJ2-7, with 9 positions matching TRBD2. The CDR3 runs 15 residues. Germline V gene lookup returns CDR1 PRHDT and CDR2 FYEKMQ (reference sequence). V lost 3 bases, J lost 2 bases, and 5 bases stayed unmatched. Here the CDR3 reads CASSFPAGGTYEQYF. CDR3 in DNA: TGTGCCAGCAGCTTCCCTGCGGGGGGGACCTACGAGCAGTACTTC.

This clonotype was counted ten times or more. The J gene is TRBJ2-5, the V gene TRBV3-1; tentatively, D is TRBD1 (6 bases). The V end lost 4 bases, the J end lost 5 bases, and 14 bases lay between the germline ends. Looked up from germline, CDR1 is LGHDT and CDR2 is YNNKEL (reference sequence). The CDR3 spans 14 residues. DNA for the CDR3: TGTGCCAGCAGCCTGAACCAGGGGACCGAGACCCAGTACTTC. Translating gives CASSLNQGTETQYF.

There are many counts of this clonotype. This chain joins TRBV7-2 and TRBJ2-2; no clear D gene. Trimming cost V 4 bases and J 3 bases, with 6 bases left between them. The length of the CDR3 is 13 residues. From germline, CDR1 is SGHTA and CDR2 FQGNSA. The CDR3 region has the DNA TGTGCCAGCAGCTCAGGATACACCGGGGAGCTGTTTTTT. Its translation: CASSSGYTGELFF.

This clonotype appeared many times. V gene TRBV10-3 combines with J gene TRBJ1-5, with D tentatively TRBD1 (5 bases). The CDR3 is 13 residues long. Trimming pared 5 bases from V and 6 bases from J, leaving 11 bases between. Looked up from germline, CDR1 is ENHRY and CDR2 is SYGVKD. CDR3 in amino acids: CAISSTQGQPQHF. The CDR3 DNA reads TGTGCCATCAGTTCTACTCAGGGTCAGCCCCAGCATTTT.

This clonotype is medium-sized by share. The V gene is TRBV12-3 or TRBV12-4, the J gene TRBJ2-3; the match to TRBD2 covers 8 bases. V lost 6 bases, J lost 1 base, and 3 bases stayed unmatched. The CDR3 covers 14 residues. CDR3: CASRLTSGTDTQYF. The CDR3 region has the DNA TGTGCCAGCAGGCTGACTAGCGGCACAGATACGCAGTATTTT.

This clonotype was observed at least ten times. This chain connects TRBV28 to TRBJ1-4; D is unresolved. The length of the CDR3 is 14 residues. Trimming stripped 4 bases from V and 8 bases from J, with 14 bases between. Germline CDR1 and CDR2: MDHEN and SYDVKM. The CDR3 is CASSSDTIGEKLFF. For the CDR3, the DNA is TGTGCCAGCAGTTCAGACACAATAGGGGAAAAACTGTTTTTT.

In its sample, this clonotype was seen many times. The chain combines TRBV19 with TRBJ1-4, with 9 bases identical to TRBD1. The CDR3 sequence is 15 residues long. Per germline, CDR1 LNHDA and CDR2 SQIVND (reference sequence). The V gene end was trimmed by 6 bases and the J gene end by 8 bases; junction bases not matched to a gene: 10. CDR3 in DNA: TGTGCCAGTAGCCTATTGGACAGGGGCGGCGAAAAACTGTTTTTT. Translated, it gives CASSLLDRGGEKLFF. Together with reference TRBV19 and TRBJ1-4, the CDR3 gives the full variable domain: DGGITQSPKYLFRKEGQNVTLSCEQNLNHDAMYWYRQDPGQGLRLIYYSQIVNDFQKGDIAEGYSVSREKKESFPLTVTSAQKNPTAFYLCASSLLDRGGEKLFFGSGTQLSVL.

Of note for this clonotype: A much larger clonotype is one base distant, so this may be a read error. V and J are TRBV27 and TRBJ2-5; 8 positions agree with TRBD2. V lost 8 bases to trimming and J lost 4 bases; unmatched junction nucleotides: 9. The CDR3 runs to 14 residues. The germline gives CDR1 MNHEY, CDR2 SMNVEV (reference sequence). CDR3 DNA: TGTGCCAGCGACGACGGGGGGGTAAGAGAGACCCAGTACTTC. Translated, it gives CASDDGGVRETQYF.

In its sample, this clonotype was seen many times. The CDR3, as DNA: TGTGCCAGCAGCACGGGACAGGGGGCGCTAGTTGGCATTCAGTACTTC. It encodes CASSTGQGALVGIQYF. The J gene is TRBJ2-4, the V gene TRBV5-4, with 12 bases that match TRBD1. The J segment lost 9 bases and the V segment lost 4 bases, leaving 11 bases of the junction unmatched. The germline V gene encodes CDR1 SGHNT and CDR2 YYREEE (reference sequence). The CDR3 extends over 16 amino acids.

The genes are TRBV29-1 and TRBJ2-1; D might be TRBD1 or TRBD2, each matching 5 bases. This CDR3 is 12 amino acids long. Trimming took 2 bases from V and 6 from J, leaving 8 bases between them. The V gene's germline CDR1 is SQVTM and CDR2 ANQGSEA. This CDR3 reads CSVERDRNEQFF. In DNA, the CDR3 is TGCAGCGTTGAAAGGGACCGCAATGAGCAGTTCTTC.

This clonotype was counted between two and nine times. The V gene is TRBV7-9, the J gene TRBJ2-5; TRBD1 agrees at 8 bases. Losses at the gene ends were 5 bases for V and 4 bases for J; bases not matched to a gene: 6. The germline gives CDR1 SEHNR, CDR2 FQNEAQ (reference sequence). CDR3 length: 14 residues. The CDR3 reads CASSAPGGGETQYF. The CDR3 nucleotides read TGTGCCAGCAGCGCACCAGGGGGCGGAGAGACCCAGTACTTC.

This clonotype was seen many times. V usage is TRBV7-2 and J usage is TRBJ1-5; D is possibly TRBD1 (5 bases). The V end was cut by 1 base, the J end by 1 base, with 14 bases between. Per germline, CDR1 SGHTA and CDR2 FQGNSA. The CDR3 has 17 amino acids. The CDR3 loop is CASSLEGPQRSNQPQHF. The CDR3, as DNA: TGTGCCAGCAGCTTAGAGGGACCGCAAAGAAGCAATCAGCCCCAGCATTTT.

Only a few counts were recorded for this clonotype. This rearrangement joins TRBV19 to TRBJ2-1; 12 nucleotides line up with TRBD2. Losses at the gene ends were 3 bases for V and 7 bases for J; bases not matched to a gene: 7. From germline, CDR1 is LNHDA and CDR2 SQIVND (reference sequence). The length of the CDR3 is 16 residues. The DNA of the CDR3 is TGTGCCAGTAGTATCAGTGGACTAGCGGGAAGAAATGAGCAGTTCTTC. Protein product: CASSISGLAGRNEQFF.

Note on this clonotype: Given a much more abundant clone one base away, this may be a read error. The chain uses TRBV7-2 and TRBJ2-5, with 7 bases matching TRBD1. The germline V gene has CDR1 SGHTA and CDR2 FQGNSA. After removal of 7 bases from V and 0 bases from J, the junction contained 5 bases not matched to a gene. The CDR3 has 14 residues. CDR3 in DNA: TGTGCCAGCAACCCGGGACAGTACCAAGAGACCCAGTACTTC. This encodes CASNPGQYQETQYF.

This clonotype was observed at least ten times. The DNA for the CDR3 is TGTGCCAGCAGTTTAGCGGACACTCACTATGGCTACACCTTC. This sequence encodes CASSLADTHYGYTF. The chain combines TRBV28 with TRBJ1-2, with a possible D match to TRBD1 (5 bases). Germline V gene lookup returns CDR1 MDHEN and CDR2 SYDVKM. The CDR3 totals 14 residues. Trimming stripped 2 bases from V and 3 bases from J, with 10 bases between.

This clonotype occurred many times. The chain employs TRBV5-6 and TRBJ2-7; 13 nucleotides line up with TRBD2. CDR1 and CDR2 from the germline V gene are SGHDT and YYEEEE. With 7 bases clipped from V and 1 base from J, the junction kept 8 bases outside the gene matches. The CDR3 runs 16 residues. The CDR3 nucleotides are TGTGCCAGCCTCCTACTAGCGGGAGGGGGGTCCTACGAGCAGTACTTC. It encodes CASLLLAGGGSYEQYF.

This clonotype was counted ten times or more. V usage is TRBV6-5 and J usage is TRBJ2-5; 7 bases are shared with TRBD1. The CDR3 runs to 13 residues. Germline V gene sequence: CDR1 MNHEY, CDR2 SVGAGI. V lost 7 bases to trimming and J lost 1 base; unmatched junction nucleotides: 3. DNA for the CDR3: TGTGCCAGCACCAGACAGGGCCAAGAGACCCAGTACTTC. It codes for CASTRQGQETQYF.

The chain links TRBV6-5 to TRBJ2-5; 8 nucleotides align to TRBD1. The CDR3 sequence is 15 residues long. Germline V gives CDR1 MNHEY, CDR2 SVGAGI. V lost 5 bases to trimming and J lost 5 bases; unmatched junction nucleotides: 10. The CDR3 region is CASSTMDRARETQYF. CDR3 nucleotide sequence: TGTGCCAGCAGTACCATGGACAGGGCGAGGGAGACCCAGTACTTC.

The sample holds many counts of this clonotype. The chain links TRBV30 to TRBJ1-4; tentatively, D is TRBD1 (5 bases). This CDR3 spans 14 amino acids. Germline-derived CDR1 and CDR2 are GTSNPN and SVGIG (reference sequence). V gave up 2 bases and J gave up 4 bases, with 11 bases separating them. CDR3 bases: TGTGCCTGGAGTATCTGGGGCGGTAATGAAAAACTGTTTTTT. Protein sequence: CAWSIWGGNEKLFF. Looking up the rest from reference TRBV30 and TRBJ1-4 gives the full variable domain: SQTIHQWPATLVQPVGSPLSLECTVEGTSNPNLYWYRQAAGRGLQLLFYSVGIGQISSEVPQNLSASRPQDRQFILSSKKLLLSDSGFYLCAWSIWGGNEKLFFGSGTQLSVL.

This clonotype was detected many times. This sequence joins TRBV24-1 and TRBJ1-2; TRBD1 might be the D (5 bases). This CDR3 is built from 11 residues. Looked up from germline, CDR1 is KGHDR and CDR2 is SFDVKD. The V gene lost 9 bases and the J gene lost 8 bases, with 12 bases spanning the gap. In DNA, the CDR3 is TGTGCCACCTTCGGAGGGGACGGCTACACCTTC. It translates to CATFGGDGYTF.

This clonotype was counted at least ten times. The chain carries TRBV6-1 and TRBJ2-1, with D tentatively TRBD2 (10 bases). Germline-derived CDR1 and CDR2 are MNHNS and SASEGT. The CDR3 length is 19 residues. V was cut by 11 bases and J by 3 bases, with 32 bases left in between. The CDR3 coding sequence is TGTGCCGGACGGGACAGGGCCAGGGTCAGCGGGAGGGGCTACAATGAGCAGTTCTTC. Translation: CAGRDRARVSGRGYNEQFF.